Listed here are 19 T cell receptor beta chains from one sample, sequenced in a study of T cell responses to AZD1222 COVID-19 vaccine (dated by TCRdb to the early 2020s). The receptor library was made with the immunoSEQ multiplex PCR assay. TCRdb holds this immuneACCESS table with in-frame rearrangements only. Some clones are missing; in checked studies, unresolved V genes explain under half, and the rest has no known cause. Within this sample are 90,000 to 100,000 clones, with roughly 84% of them counted one time only. The ten largest clones represent approximately 15% of the sample. This specimen's time point label, per the study, means: about 28 days (+/-7) after the second vaccine dose. The source material was peripheral blood, sampled 28 days after the second AZD1222 dose. Source of these receptors: an adult who received the AZD1222 COVID-19 vaccine.

The rearrangement joins TRBV5-5 to TRBJ1-2, with a weak D call TRBD1 (5 bases). The ends were cut back, 0 bases at V and 1 base at J, with 13 bases in the middle. Germline V gene sequence: CDR1 SGHKS, CDR2 YYEKEE (reference sequence). CDR3 length equals 16 residues. In DNA, the CDR3 is TGTGCCAGCAGCTTGGGCTCCGGGACGGATAACTATGGCTACACCTTC. It encodes CASSLGSGTDNYGYTF.

The chain carries TRBV5-1 and TRBJ2-2; unclear D gene. The CDR3 is 15 residues long. Germline V CDR1 and CDR2: SGHRS, YFSETQ. V lost 1 base to trimming and J lost 2 bases, with 9 bases between them. CDR3 region: CASSLFGENTGELFF. CDR3 coding DNA: TGCGCCAGCAGCTTGTTCGGCGAAAACACCGGGGAGCTGTTTTTT.

The chain combines TRBV6-2 or TRBV6-3 with TRBJ1-2; D is unclear. Trimming stripped 4 bases from V and 0 bases from J, with 6 bases between. The CDR3 length is 13 residues. Germline CDR1 is MNHEY and CDR2 is SVGEGT. This CDR3 is CASSFGTNYGYTF. CDR3 DNA: TGTGCCAGCAGTTTCGGGACTAACTATGGCTACACCTTC.

The chain couples TRBV24-1 to TRBJ1-5, with D possibly TRBD1 on 6 matching bases. Looked up from germline, CDR1 is KGHDR and CDR2 is SFDVKD. V shed 4 bases and J shed 5 bases, with 11 bases lying between them. This CDR3 has 14 amino acids. The CDR3 bases are TGTGCCACCAGTGAAGACAGGTACGATCAGCCCCAGCATTTT. Amino acids: CATSEDRYDQPQHF.

This chain joins TRBV29-1 and TRBJ1-1; D is uncertain. The CDR3 has 13 residues. V lost 3 bases and J 1 base, leaving 9 bases between the germline ends. Germline CDR1 and CDR2: SQVTM and ANQGSEA. The CDR3, as DNA: TGCAGCGTTGACGGCCACCCGAACACTGAAGCTTTCTTT. Residues: CSVDGHPNTEAFF.

V usage is TRBV6-5 and J usage is TRBJ1-4; unclear D gene. This CDR3 spans 14 amino acids. The V end lost 5 bases, the J end lost 4 bases, and 11 bases lay between the germline ends. Germline V gives CDR1 MNHEY, CDR2 SVGAGI. CDR3 in amino acids: CASSRTRLNEKLFF. Here the CDR3 DNA reads TGTGCCAGCAGTCGGACCCGCCTTAATGAAAAACTGTTTTTT.

The genes are TRBV9 and TRBJ2-7, with a tentative D call TRBD2 (6 bases). The V gene lost 3 bases and the J gene lost 0 bases, with 16 bases spanning the gap. The CDR3 has 16 residues. From germline, CDR1 is SGDLS and CDR2 YYNGEE. The DNA of the CDR3 is TGTGCCAGCAGCGCCTCCTCGGGACTGGGCTCCTACGAGCAGTACTTC. The encoded protein is CASSASSGLGSYEQYF.

The chain has TRBV29-1 and TRBJ2-7; D uncertain. Germline loops: CDR1 SQVTM, CDR2 ANQGSEA. V shed 6 bases and J shed 2 bases, with 11 bases lying between them. The CDR3 is 12 amino acids. CDR3 loop: CSVMDHAYEQYF. The CDR3 bases are TGCAGCGTCATGGACCACGCCTACGAGCAGTACTTC.

J is TRBJ1-5 and V is TRBV19; D possibly corresponds to TRBD1 (5 bases). The germline V gene encodes CDR1 LNHDA and CDR2 SQIVND (reference sequence). The CDR3 runs 13 residues. V was cut by 4 bases and J by 4 bases, with 8 bases left in between. The CDR3 loop is CASSKGINQPQHF. The CDR3 nucleotides read TGTGCCAGTAGTAAGGGGATTAATCAGCCCCAGCATTTT. The full variable domain, with the rest looked up from reference TRBV19 and TRBJ1-5, is DGGITQSPKYLFRKEGQNVTLSCEQNLNHDAMYWYRQDPGQGLRLIYYSQIVNDFQKGDIAEGYSVSREKKESFPLTVTSAQKNPTAFYLCASSKGINQPQHFGDGTRLSIL.

The J gene is TRBJ1-3, the V gene TRBV9; D is ambiguous. The CDR3 length is 15 residues. Looked up from germline, CDR1 is SGDLS and CDR2 is YYNGEE. Deletions cut 4 bases from V and 0 bases from J, with 11 bases between. The DNA of the CDR3 is TGTGCCAGCAGCCCCCGATTATCCTCTGGAAACACCATATATTTT. The encoded protein is CASSPRLSSGNTIYF.

The chain carries TRBV2 and TRBJ2-7, with D perhaps assigned TRBD1 or TRBD2 (5 bases each). The CDR3 covers 14 residues. V lost 6 bases, J lost 1 base, and 13 bases lay in between. The V gene's germline CDR1 is SNHLY and CDR2 FYNNEI. The CDR3 DNA reads as TGTGCCAGCAGGGCCTCTTGGGGGTCCTACGAGCAGTACTTC. Translation: CASRASWGSYEQYF.

The chain links TRBV19 to TRBJ1-6; possible D gene TRBD1, 5 bases. Trimming stripped 7 bases from V and 9 bases from J, with 13 bases between. This CDR3 comprises 13 residues. Germline assignment: CDR1 LNHDA and CDR2 SQIVND (reference sequence). CDR3 coding DNA: TGTGCCAGTAATCGGGGGATAGGTTCACCCCTCCACTTT. Translating gives CASNRGIGSPLHF.

The chain joins TRBV4-1 to TRBJ2-1, with 8 bases lining up with TRBD2. J was trimmed by 7 bases and V by 2 bases; bases with no gene match: 13. There are 17 residues in the CDR3. The V gene's germline CDR1 is MGHRA and CDR2 YSYEKL. In nucleotides, the CDR3 is TGCGCCAGCAGCCAAAGTCCTGGGGGACTAGTCGGAAATGAGCAGTTCTTC. This translates into CASSQSPGGLVGNEQFF.

The chain is built from TRBV2 and TRBJ2-1, with 10 positions matching TRBD2. The CDR3 spans 13 residues. The germline CDR1 and CDR2 sequences are SNHLY and FYNNEI. The DNA of the CDR3 is TGTGTCACGGCCCTAGCGGGGGCCAGTGAGCAGTTCTTC. Translated: CVTALAGASEQFF.

The chain combines TRBV5-4 with TRBJ2-2; D might be TRBD1 or TRBD2, each matching 5 bases. In germline, CDR1 is SGHNT, CDR2 YYREEE (reference sequence). There are 13 residues in the CDR3. The V end lost 6 bases, the J end lost 7 bases, and 13 bases lay between the germline ends. The CDR3 sequence is CASNEGMGGELFF. The CDR3 DNA follows: TGTGCCAGCAACGAGGGGATGGGCGGGGAGCTGTTTTTT. Together with reference TRBV5-4 and TRBJ2-2, the CDR3 gives the full variable domain: ETGVTQSPTHLIKTRGQQVTLRCSSQSGHNTVSWYQQALGQGPQFIFQYYREEENGRGNFPPRFSGLQFPNYSSELNVNALELDDSALYLCASNEGMGGELFFGEGSRLTVL.

J is TRBJ1-1 and V is TRBV5-1; D unresolved. V gave up 0 bases and J gave up 0 bases, with 12 bases separating them. Germline assignment: CDR1 SGHRS and CDR2 YFSETQ. The CDR3 is made up of 16 amino acids. CDR3 sequence reads: CASSLASQAVNTEAFF. For the CDR3, the DNA is TGCGCCAGCAGCTTGGCGAGCCAGGCTGTGAACACTGAAGCTTTCTTT.

The V call is TRBV6-6, the J call TRBJ1-2; D might be TRBD1 (5 bases). Trimming removed 6 bases at V and 4 bases at J, with 18 bases between. The CDR3 is made up of 15 amino acids. From germline, CDR1 is MNHNY and CDR2 SVGAGI (reference sequence). CDR3 coding DNA: TGTGCCAGCAGCACCCCTCCCTGGGGCCTCTATGGCTACACCTTC. It codes for CASSTPPWGLYGYTF.

This rearrangement joins TRBV7-9 to TRBJ2-7, with a tentative D call TRBD1 (7 bases). V was shortened by 5 bases and J by 4 bases, with 15 bases between the two germline ends. In germline, CDR1 is SEHNR, CDR2 FQNEAQ (reference sequence). The CDR3 consists of 14 residues. CDR3 DNA sequence: TGTGCCAGCAGCCGCCTCAGGGGGGAATACGAGCAGTACTTC. Translated, it gives CASSRLRGEYEQYF.

The chain joins TRBV10-3 to TRBJ2-6, with D unresolved. Germline values: CDR1 ENHRY, CDR2 SYGVKD. The CDR3 loop spans 15 amino acids. V was trimmed by 6 bases and J by 1 base, leaving 10 bases between them. CDR3 in amino acids: CAIRGRQSGANVLTF. CDR3 DNA: TGTGCCATCAGAGGCCGACAATCTGGGGCCAACGTCCTGACTTTC.